The source of this T cell receptor beta chain is a study of T cells in Graves' hyperthyroidism and ophthalmopathy. Clinical symptoms, serum thyroxine, TRAb, thyroid ultrasound and orbital computed tomography informed diagnoses. Template material for amplifying TCR beta CDR3 regions consisted of RNA transcripts. An initial round of RT-PCR targeting the TCR CDR3 relied on the HTBI primer set. TCRdb passed the multiplex PCR reads through MiXCR, listing each CDR3 protein once. The repertoire has approximately 360,000 distinct CDR3 sequences, more than 20% of them found once; the top ten carry around 79%. Trimming took 3 bases from V and 4 from J; bases not matched to a gene: 4. CDR3 size: 14 residues. Germline assignment: CDR1 MNHEY and CDR2 SVGAGI.

The sequenced sample consisted of blood. V usage is TRBV6-5 and J usage is TRBJ2-7; 9 nucleotides match TRBD1. This clonotype was sampled from a middle-aged man with Graves' hyperthyroidism. The CDR3 region has the DNA TGTGCCAGCAGTTATGCCGGGACAGGGTACGAGCAGTACTTC. It yields the protein CASSYAGTGYEQYF.